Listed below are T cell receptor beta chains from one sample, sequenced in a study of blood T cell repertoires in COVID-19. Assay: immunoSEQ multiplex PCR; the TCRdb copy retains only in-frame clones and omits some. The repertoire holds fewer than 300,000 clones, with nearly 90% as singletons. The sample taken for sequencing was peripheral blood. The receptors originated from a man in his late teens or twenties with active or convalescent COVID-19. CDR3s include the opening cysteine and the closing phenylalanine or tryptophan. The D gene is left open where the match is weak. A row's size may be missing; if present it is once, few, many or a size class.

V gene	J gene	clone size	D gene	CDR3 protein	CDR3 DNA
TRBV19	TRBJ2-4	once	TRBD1	CASSIVWDRGVRNIQYF	TGTGCCAGTAGTATAGTTTGGGACAGGGGGGTGAGAAACATTCAGTACTTC
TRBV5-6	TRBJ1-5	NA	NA	CASSFTYNQPQHF	TGTGCCAGCAGCTTCACATACAATCAGCCCCAGCATTTT
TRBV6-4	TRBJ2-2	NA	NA	CASSEEAPNTGELFF	TGTGCCAGCAGTGAGGAGGCCCCGAACACCGGGGAGCTGTTTTTT
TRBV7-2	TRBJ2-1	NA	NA	CASSHLRLARDYYNEQFF	TGTGCCAGCAGCCACTTGAGACTCGCAAGAGACTATTACAATGAGCAGTTCTTC
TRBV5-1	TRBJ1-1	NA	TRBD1	CASSLAKFQGAIITEAFF	TGCGCCAGCAGCTTGGCCAAATTTCAGGGGGCTATTATAACTGAAGCTTTCTTT
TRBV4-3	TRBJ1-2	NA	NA	CASSQHRQDLYGYTF	TGCGCCAGCAGCCAGCATCGACAGGATTTATATGGCTACACCTTC
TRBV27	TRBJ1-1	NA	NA	CASSTIFGGRRDTEAFF	TGTGCCAGCAGTACTATATTTGGAGGCAGAAGGGACACTGAAGCTTTCTTT
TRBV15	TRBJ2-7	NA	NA	CATSRGRGPGAYEQYF	TGTGCCACCAGCAGAGGGCGGGGCCCCGGGGCCTACGAGCAGTACTTC
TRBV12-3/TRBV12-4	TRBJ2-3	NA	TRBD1	CASSRDRGDTQYF	TGTGCCAGCAGTCGTGACAGGGGAGATACGCAGTATTTT
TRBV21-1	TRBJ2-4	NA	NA	CASSKWRAVAKNIQYF	TGTGCCAGCAGCAAATGGCGGGCAGTAGCCAAAAACATTCAGTACTTC
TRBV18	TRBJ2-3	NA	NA	CASSPTRSDTQYF	TGTGCCAGCTCACCGACTAGGTCTGATACGCAGTATTTT
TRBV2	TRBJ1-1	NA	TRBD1	CASRGQGVMNTEAFF	TGTGCCAGCAGGGGACAGGGTGTTATGAACACTGAAGCTTTCTTT
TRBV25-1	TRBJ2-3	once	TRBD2	CASSDRGLAGSTDTQYF	TGTGCCAGCAGTGACCGCGGTCTAGCGGGGAGCACAGATACGCAGTATTTT
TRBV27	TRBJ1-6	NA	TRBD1	CASSRLGTGGRSPLHF	TGTGCCAGCAGTCGCCTCGGGACAGGGGGACGTTCACCCCTCCACTTT
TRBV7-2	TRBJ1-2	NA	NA	CASSLAWTEYGYTF	TGTGCCAGCAGCTTAGCGTGGACAGAGTATGGCTACACCTTC
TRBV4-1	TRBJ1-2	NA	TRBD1	CASSQDSYRGGSGYTF	TGCGCCAGCAGCCAAGATAGTTACAGGGGGGGTAGTGGCTACACCTTC
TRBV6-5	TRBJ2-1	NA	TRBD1	CASKGARSSYNEQFF	TGTGCCAGCAAGGGGGCGCGCAGCTCCTACAATGAGCAGTTCTTC
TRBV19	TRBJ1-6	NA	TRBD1	CASSIRGGAINSPLHF	TGTGCCAGTAGTATCCGAGGGGGCGCGATTAATTCACCCCTCCACTTT
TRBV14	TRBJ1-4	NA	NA	CASSQDLMGATNEKLFF	TGTGCCAGCAGCCAAGACTTGATGGGCGCAACTAATGAAAAACTGTTTTTT
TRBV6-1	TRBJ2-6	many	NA	CASSDRGTGANVLTF	TGTGCCAGCAGTGATCGGGGAACGGGGGCCAACGTCCTGACTTTC
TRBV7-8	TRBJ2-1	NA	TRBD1	CASSFHRGFGDEQFF	TGTGCCAGCAGCTTTCACAGGGGGTTTGGGGATGAGCAGTTCTTC
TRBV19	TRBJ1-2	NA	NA	CASSIVAGDGYTF	TGTGCCAGTAGTATAGTGGCAGGGGACGGCTACACCTTC
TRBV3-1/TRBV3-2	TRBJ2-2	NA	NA	CASSLRQAGELFF	TGTGCCAGCAGCCTGCGACAAGCCGGGGAGCTGTTTTTT
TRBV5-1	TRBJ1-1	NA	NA	CASSSGLTRTLNTEAFF	TGCGCCAGCAGCTCGGGACTGACCCGTACCTTGAACACTGAAGCTTTCTTT
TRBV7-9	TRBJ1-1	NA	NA	CASNFLHLVANTEAFF	TGTGCCAGCAACTTTCTTCATTTGGTGGCGAACACTGAAGCTTTCTTT
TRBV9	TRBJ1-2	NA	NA	CASSVESWDYGYTF	TGTGCCAGCAGCGTGGAGTCTTGGGACTATGGCTACACCTTC
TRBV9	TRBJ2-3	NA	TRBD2	CASSPSRTSGTDTQYF	TGTGCCAGCAGCCCGAGCAGGACTAGCGGCACAGATACGCAGTATTTT